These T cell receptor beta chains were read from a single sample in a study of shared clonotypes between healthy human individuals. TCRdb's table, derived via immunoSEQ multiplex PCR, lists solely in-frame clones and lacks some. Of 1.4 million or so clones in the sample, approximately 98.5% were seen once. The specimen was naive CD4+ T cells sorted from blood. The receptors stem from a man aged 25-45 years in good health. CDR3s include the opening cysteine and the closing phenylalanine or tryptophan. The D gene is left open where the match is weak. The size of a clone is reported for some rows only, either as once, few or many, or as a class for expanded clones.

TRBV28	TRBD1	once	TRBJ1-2	TGTGCCAGCAGCTGGGACAGGGGCAGCTATGGCTACACCTTC	CASSWDRGSYGYTF
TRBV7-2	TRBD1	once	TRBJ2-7	TGTGCCAGCAGCCCCCAGCCGGGACAGGGTCTTTTCGAGCAGTACTTC	CASSPQPGQGLFEQYF
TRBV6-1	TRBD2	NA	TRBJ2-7	TGTGCCAGCACCCGGACTAGCGGGAGTTACGAGCAGTACTTC	CASTRTSGSYEQYF
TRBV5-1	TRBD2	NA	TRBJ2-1	TGCGCCAGCGCGACTAGCGGGATTCACAATGAGCAGTTCTTC	CASATSGIHNEQFF
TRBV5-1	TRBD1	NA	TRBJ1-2	TGCGCCAGCAGCTTCCCCTCTGGGACAGGGGGCGCCGCTAACTATGGCTACACCTTC	CASSFPSGTGGAANYGYTF
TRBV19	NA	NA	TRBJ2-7	TGTGCCAGTAGTGGGGAGTATAGGGGCGAGCAGTACTTC	CASSGEYRGEQYF
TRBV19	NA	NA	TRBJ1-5	TGTGCCAGTAGTATACACTGGGATCAGCCCCAGCATTTT	CASSIHWDQPQHF
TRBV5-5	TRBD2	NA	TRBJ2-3	TGTGCCAGCAGCTTGGCCGGGACTAGGGGCACAGATACGCAGTATTTT	CASSLAGTRGTDTQYF
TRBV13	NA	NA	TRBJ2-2	TGTGCCAGCAGCCGGCGGGACAGTTTGAACACCGGGGAGCTGTTTTTT	CASSRRDSLNTGELFF
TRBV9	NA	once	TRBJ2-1	TGTGCCAGCAGCGCGGGGACTCCCCCAAGCTCCTACAATGAGCAGTTCTTC	CASSAGTPPSSYNEQFF
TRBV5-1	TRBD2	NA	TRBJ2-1	TGCGCCAGCAGCTTGGGCGGGAGTTCCTACAATGAGCAGTTCTTC	CASSLGGSSYNEQFF
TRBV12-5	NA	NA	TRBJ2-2	TGTGCTAGTGGAGATCAAAGGGCCGGGGAGCTGTTTTTT	CASGDQRAGELFF
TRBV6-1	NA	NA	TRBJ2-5	TGTGCCAGCAGTGCCCTAGGTGCACCCCCGGGCGAGACCCAGTACTTC	CASSALGAPPGETQYF
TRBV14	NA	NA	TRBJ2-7	TGTGCCAGCAGCCAAGCAGGGGTCAAGTACTTC	CASSQAGVKYF
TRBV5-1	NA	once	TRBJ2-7	TGCGCCAGCAGCTTGGAGGGGAACGAGCAGTACTTC	CASSLEGNEQYF
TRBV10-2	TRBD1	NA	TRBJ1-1	TGCGCCAGCAGTTGGGACAGAGATGAAGCTTTCTTT	CASSWDRDEAFF
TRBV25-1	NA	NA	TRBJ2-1	TGTGCCAGCAGTGAACCCCCTGCCCTAGCGACTAATGAGCAGTTCTTC	CASSEPPALATNEQFF
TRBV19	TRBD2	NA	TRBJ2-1	TGTGCCAGTATGCCGCGGGCTAGCGGGAGATTGGAGTACAATGAGCAGTTCTTC	CASMPRASGRLEYNEQFF
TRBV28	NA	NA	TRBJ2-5	TGTGCCAGCAGTTTAAGAGAAGTCTCCTTCGCGGAGACCCAGTACTTC	CASSLREVSFAETQYF
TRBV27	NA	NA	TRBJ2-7	TGTGCCAGCAGTCTACGGACAGCGAAAACCTACGAGCAGTACTTC	CASSLRTAKTYEQYF
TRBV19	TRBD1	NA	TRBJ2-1	TGTGCCAGTAGACCCGGACAGGAGTACAATGAGCAGTTCTTC	CASRPGQEYNEQFF
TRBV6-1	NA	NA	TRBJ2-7	TGTGCCAGCAGTGAAGTGCCATTGCTGGGTGCGGAGCAGTACTTC	CASSEVPLLGAEQYF
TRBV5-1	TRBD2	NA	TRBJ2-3	TGCGCCAGCAGCTTGGGTTCCGGAGCGGGAGGCACAGATACGCAGTATTTT	CASSLGSGAGGTDTQYF